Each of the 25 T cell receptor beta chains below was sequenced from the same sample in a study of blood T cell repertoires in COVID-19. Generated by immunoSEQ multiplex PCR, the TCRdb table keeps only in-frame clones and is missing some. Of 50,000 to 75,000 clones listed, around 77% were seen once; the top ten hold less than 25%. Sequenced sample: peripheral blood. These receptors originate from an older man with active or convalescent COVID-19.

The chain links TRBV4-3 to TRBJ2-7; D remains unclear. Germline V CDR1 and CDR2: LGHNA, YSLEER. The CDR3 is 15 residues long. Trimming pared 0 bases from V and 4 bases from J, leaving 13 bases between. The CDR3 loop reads CASSQEMADMYEQYF. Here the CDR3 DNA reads TGCGCCAGCAGCCAAGAAATGGCGGATATGTACGAGCAGTACTTC.

CDR3 DNA sequence: TGTGCCAGCAGCGTAGGACAGGGATTTAATGAAAAACTGTTTTTT. Protein: CASSVGQGFNEKLFF. The chain links TRBV7-2 to TRBJ1-4; 8 bases fit TRBD1. V was pared by 5 bases and J by 4 bases, with 6 bases of the junction left unmatched. Germline V CDR1 and CDR2: SGHTA, FQGNSA. There are 15 residues in the CDR3.

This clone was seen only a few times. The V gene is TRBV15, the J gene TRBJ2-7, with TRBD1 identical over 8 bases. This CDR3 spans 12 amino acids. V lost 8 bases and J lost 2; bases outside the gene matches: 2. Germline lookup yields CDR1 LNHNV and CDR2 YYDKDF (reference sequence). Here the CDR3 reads CATGTGPYEQYF. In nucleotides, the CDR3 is TGTGCCACCGGGACAGGCCCCTACGAGCAGTACTTC.

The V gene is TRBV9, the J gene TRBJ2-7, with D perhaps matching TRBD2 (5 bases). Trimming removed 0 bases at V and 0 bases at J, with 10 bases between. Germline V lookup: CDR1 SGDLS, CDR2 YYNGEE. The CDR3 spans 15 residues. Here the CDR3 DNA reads TGTGCCAGCAGCGTAGATTCGGGAAGCTCCTACGAGCAGTACTTC. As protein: CASSVDSGSSYEQYF.

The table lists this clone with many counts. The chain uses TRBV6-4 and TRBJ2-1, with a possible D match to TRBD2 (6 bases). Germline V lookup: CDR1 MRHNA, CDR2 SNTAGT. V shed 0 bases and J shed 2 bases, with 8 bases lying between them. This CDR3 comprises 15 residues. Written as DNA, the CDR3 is TGTGCCAGCAGTGACTCGTGGGGGGCCTACAATGAGCAGTTCTTC. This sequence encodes CASSDSWGAYNEQFF.

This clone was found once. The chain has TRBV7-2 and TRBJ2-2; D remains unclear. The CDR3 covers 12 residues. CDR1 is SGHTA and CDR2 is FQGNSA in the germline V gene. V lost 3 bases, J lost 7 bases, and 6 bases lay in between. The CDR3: CASSFGIGELFF. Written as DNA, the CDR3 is TGTGCCAGCAGCTTTGGCATCGGGGAGCTGTTTTTT.

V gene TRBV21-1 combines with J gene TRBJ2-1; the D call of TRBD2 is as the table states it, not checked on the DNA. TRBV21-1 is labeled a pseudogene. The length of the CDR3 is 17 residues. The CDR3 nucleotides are TGTGCCAGCAGCAAAGAGGTTAGCGGGGGGGTATACAATGAGCAGTTCTTC. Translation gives CASSKEVSGGVYNEQFF.

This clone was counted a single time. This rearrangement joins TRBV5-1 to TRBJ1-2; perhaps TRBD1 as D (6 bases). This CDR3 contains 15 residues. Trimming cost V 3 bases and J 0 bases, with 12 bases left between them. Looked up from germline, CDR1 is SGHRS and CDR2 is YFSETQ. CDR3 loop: CASSSGDTTNYGYTF. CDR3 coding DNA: TGCGCCAGCAGCTCCGGGGACACCACTAACTATGGCTACACCTTC.

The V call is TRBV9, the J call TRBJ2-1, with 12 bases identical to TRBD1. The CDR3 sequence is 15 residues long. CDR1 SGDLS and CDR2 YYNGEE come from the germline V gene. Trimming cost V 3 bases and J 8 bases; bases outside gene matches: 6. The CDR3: CASSAGQGAVYEQFF. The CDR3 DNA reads TGTGCCAGCAGCGCGGGACAGGGGGCCGTCTATGAGCAGTTCTTC.

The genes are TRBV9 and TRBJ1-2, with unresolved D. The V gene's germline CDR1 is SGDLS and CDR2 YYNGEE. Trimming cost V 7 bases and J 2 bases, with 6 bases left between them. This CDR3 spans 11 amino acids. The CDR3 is CASGGNYGYTF. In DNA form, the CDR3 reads TGTGCCAGCGGAGGGAACTATGGCTACACCTTC.

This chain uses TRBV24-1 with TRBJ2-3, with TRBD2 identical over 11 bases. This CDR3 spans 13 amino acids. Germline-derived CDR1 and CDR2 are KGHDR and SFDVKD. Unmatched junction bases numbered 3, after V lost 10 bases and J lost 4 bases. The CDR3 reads CATSGRDADTQYF. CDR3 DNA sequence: TGTGCCACTAGCGGGAGGGACGCAGATACGCAGTATTTT.

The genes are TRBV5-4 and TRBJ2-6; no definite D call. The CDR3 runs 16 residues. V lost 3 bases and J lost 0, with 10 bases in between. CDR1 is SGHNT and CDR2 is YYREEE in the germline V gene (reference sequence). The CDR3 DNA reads TGTGCCAGCAGCTCCCGGGTGAACTCTGGGGCCAACGTCCTGACTTTC. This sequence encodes CASSSRVNSGANVLTF. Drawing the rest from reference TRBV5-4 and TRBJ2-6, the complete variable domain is ETGVTQSPTHLIKTRGQQVTLRCSSQSGHNTVSWYQQALGQGPQFIFQYYREEENGRGNFPPRFSGLQFPNYSSELNVNALELDDSALYLCASSSRVNSGANVLTFGAGSRLTVL.

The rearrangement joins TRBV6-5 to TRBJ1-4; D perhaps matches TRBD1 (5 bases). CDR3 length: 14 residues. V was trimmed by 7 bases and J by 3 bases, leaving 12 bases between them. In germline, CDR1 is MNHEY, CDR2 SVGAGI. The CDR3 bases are TGTGCCAGCACCCCAGGGCGATCTAATGAAAAACTGTTTTTT. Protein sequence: CASTPGRSNEKLFF.

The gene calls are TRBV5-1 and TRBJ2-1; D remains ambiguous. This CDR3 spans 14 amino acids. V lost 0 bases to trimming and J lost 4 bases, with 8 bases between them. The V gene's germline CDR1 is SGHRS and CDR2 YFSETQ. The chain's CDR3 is CASSLVLEYNEQFF. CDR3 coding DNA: TGCGCCAGCAGCTTGGTTCTTGAGTACAATGAGCAGTTCTTC.

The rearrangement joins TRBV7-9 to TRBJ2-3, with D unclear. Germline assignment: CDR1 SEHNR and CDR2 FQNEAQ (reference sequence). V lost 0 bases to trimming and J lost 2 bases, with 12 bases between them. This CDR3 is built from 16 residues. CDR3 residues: CASSLAGVKSTDTQYF. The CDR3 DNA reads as TGTGCCAGCAGCTTAGCAGGAGTTAAGTCCACAGATACGCAGTATTTT. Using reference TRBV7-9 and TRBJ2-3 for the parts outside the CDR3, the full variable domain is DTGVSQNPRHKITKRGQNVTFRCDPISEHNRLYWYRQTLGQGPEFLTYFQNEAQLEKSRLLSDRFSAERPKGSFSTLEIQRTEQGDSAMYLCASSLAGVKSTDTQYFGPGTRLTVL.

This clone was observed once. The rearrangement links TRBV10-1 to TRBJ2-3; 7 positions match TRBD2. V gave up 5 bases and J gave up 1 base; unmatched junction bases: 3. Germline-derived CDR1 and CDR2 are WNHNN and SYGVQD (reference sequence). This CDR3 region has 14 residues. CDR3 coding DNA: TGCGCCAGCAGTAGCGGGGAAGGCACAGATACGCAGTATTTT. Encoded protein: CASSSGEGTDTQYF.

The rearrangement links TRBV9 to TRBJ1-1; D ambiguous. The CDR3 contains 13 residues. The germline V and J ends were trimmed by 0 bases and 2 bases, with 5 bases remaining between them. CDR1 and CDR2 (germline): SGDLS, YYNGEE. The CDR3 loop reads CASSVAGNTEAFF. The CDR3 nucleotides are TGTGCCAGCAGCGTAGCAGGAAACACTGAAGCTTTCTTT.

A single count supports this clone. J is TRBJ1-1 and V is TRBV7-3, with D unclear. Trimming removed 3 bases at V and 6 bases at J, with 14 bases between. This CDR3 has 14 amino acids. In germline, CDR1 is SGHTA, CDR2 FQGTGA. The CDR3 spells CASSFAGSLSEAFF. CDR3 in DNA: TGTGCCAGCAGCTTTGCGGGGTCTCTCTCTGAAGCTTTCTTT.

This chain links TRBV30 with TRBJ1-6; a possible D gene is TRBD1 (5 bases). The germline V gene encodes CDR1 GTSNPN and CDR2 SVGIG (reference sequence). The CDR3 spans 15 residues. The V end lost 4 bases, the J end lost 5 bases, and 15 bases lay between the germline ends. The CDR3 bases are TGTGCCTGGACCCTGACAGATCGGGATAATTCACCCCTCCACTTT. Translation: CAWTLTDRDNSPLHF.

In DNA, the CDR3 is TGTGCCAGCAGCCGTTGGGGAGACACTGAAGCTTTCTTT. Encoded protein: CASSRWGDTEAFF. The rearrangement joins TRBV4-2 to TRBJ1-1; D unclear. This CDR3 has 13 residues. The germline gives CDR1 LGHNA, CDR2 YNFKEQ. Trimming removed 4 bases at V and 3 bases at J, with 9 bases between.

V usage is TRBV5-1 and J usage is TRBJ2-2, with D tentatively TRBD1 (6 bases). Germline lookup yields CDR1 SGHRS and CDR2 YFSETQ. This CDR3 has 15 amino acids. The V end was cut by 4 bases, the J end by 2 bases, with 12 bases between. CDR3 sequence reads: CASSIGTTNTGELFF. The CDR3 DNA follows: TGCGCCAGCAGCATCGGGACAACTAACACCGGGGAGCTGTTTTTT.

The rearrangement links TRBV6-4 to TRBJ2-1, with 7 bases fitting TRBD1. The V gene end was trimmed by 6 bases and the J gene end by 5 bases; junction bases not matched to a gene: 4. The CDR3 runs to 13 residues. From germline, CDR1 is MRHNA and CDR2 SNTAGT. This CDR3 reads CASSIQGNNEQFF. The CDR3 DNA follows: TGTGCCAGCAGCATACAGGGGAACAATGAGCAGTTCTTC.

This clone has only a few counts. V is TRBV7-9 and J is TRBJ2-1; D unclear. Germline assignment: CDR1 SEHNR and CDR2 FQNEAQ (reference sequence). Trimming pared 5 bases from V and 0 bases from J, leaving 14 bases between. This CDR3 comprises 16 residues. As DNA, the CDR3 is TGTGCCAGCAGCCCAACACGACTTAGCTCCTACAATGAGCAGTTCTTC. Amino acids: CASSPTRLSSYNEQFF.

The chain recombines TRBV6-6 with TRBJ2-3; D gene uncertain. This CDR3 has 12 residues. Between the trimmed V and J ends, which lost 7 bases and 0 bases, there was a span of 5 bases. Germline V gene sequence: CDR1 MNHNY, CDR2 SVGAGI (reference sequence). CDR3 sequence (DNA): TGTGCCAGCACAGGTAGCACAGATACGCAGTATTTT. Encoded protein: CASTGSTDTQYF.

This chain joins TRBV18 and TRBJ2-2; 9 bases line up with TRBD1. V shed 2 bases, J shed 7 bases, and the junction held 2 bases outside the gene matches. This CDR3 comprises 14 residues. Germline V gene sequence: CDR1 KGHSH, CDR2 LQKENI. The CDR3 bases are TGTGCCAGCTCACCAGGGACAGGGATCGGGGAGCTGTTTTTT. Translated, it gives CASSPGTGIGELFF.